Below, one T cell receptor (beta chain) is given with its context. This entry belongs to a study of T cell responses to AZD1222 COVID-19 vaccine. The assay was immunoSEQ multiplex PCR, and TCRdb's table has in-frame clones only and misses some. The profile shows tens of thousands of clones, around nine tenths of them singletons. The origin of this receptor is an adult in good health. The sample in question was peripheral blood, obtained on day 0 of AZD1222 vaccination.

The DNA for the CDR3 is TGTGCCAGCAGCCCTAACAGGGTCGTTACTAATGAAAAACTGTTTTTT. This sequence encodes CASSPNRVVTNEKLFF. This chain connects TRBV2 to TRBJ1-4; weak D call: TRBD1 (6 bases). CDR1 SNHLY and CDR2 FYNNEI come from the germline V gene. V shed 6 bases and J shed 2 bases, with 16 bases lying between them. The CDR3 spans 16 residues.